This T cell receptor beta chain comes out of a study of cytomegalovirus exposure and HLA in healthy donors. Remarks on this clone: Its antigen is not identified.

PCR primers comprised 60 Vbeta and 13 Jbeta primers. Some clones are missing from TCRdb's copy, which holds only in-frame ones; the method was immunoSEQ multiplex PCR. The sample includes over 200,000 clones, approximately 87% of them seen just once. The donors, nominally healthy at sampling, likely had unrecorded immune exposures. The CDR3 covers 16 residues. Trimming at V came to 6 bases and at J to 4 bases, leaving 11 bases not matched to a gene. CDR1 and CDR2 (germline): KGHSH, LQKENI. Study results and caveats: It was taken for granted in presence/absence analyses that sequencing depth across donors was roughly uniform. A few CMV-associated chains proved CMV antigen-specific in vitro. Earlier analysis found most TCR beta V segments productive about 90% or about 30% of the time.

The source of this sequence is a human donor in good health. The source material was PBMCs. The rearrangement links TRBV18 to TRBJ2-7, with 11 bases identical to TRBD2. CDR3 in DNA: TGTGCCAGCTCCTCCTCCACCGGGACTAGCGGTTACGAGCAGTACTTC. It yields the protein CASSSSTGTSGYEQYF.